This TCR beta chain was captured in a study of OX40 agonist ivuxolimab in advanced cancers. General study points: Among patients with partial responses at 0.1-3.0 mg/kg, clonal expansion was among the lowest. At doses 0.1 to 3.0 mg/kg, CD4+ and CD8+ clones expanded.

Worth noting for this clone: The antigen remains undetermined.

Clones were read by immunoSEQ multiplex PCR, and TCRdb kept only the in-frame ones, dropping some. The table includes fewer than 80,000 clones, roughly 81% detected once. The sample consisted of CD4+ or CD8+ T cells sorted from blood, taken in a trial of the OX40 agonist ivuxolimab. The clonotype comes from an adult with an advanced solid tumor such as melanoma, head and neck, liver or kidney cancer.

CDR3 in DNA: TGTGCCAGCAGCTCTTACGGTGGTGGCTTGCGGGGTCGGAACACTGAAGCTTTCTTT. Translated: CASSSYGGGLRGRNTEAFF. The chain recombines TRBV7-9 with TRBJ1-1, with no clear D. This CDR3 comprises 19 residues. The germline gives CDR1 SEHNR, CDR2 FQNEAQ (reference sequence). V lost 4 bases and J lost 1, with 25 bases in between.